The 25 T cell receptor beta chains below come from one sample, sequenced in a study of T cells after somatic rescue of genetic block. The table came from immunoSEQ multiplex PCR; TCRdb's copy has only in-frame clones and leaves some out. The sample has 11,000 to 15,000 clones; more than 65% are singletons. Sequencing input: peripheral blood mononuclear cells (PBMCs). The source is a boy younger than 18.

CDR3 sequence: CASSQDRGLSYNEQFF. The CDR3 DNA reads as TGCGCCAGCAGCCAAGATAGAGGACTCTCCTACAATGAGCAGTTCTTC. The chain recombines TRBV4-1 with TRBJ2-1, with a possible D match to TRBD2 (5 bases). The V end was cut by 0 bases, the J end by 0 bases, with 9 bases between. Germline V lookup: CDR1 MGHRA, CDR2 YSYEKL. CDR3 length: 16 amino acids.

The chain couples TRBV6-1 to TRBJ1-2; possible D gene TRBD1, 5 bases. The CDR3 consists of 12 residues. Germline assignment: CDR1 MNHNS and CDR2 SASEGT. Between the trimmed V and J ends, which lost 4 bases and 8 bases, there was a span of 11 bases. In DNA form, the CDR3 reads TGTGCCAGCAGTGTCGGGACTAAGGGCTACACCTTC. Translated, it gives CASSVGTKGYTF.

V usage is TRBV7-9 and J usage is TRBJ2-3, with D perhaps matching TRBD1 or TRBD2 (5 bases each). Germline CDR1 is SEHNR and CDR2 is FQNEAQ (reference sequence). CDR3 length equals 13 residues. The V gene lost 6 bases and the J gene lost 9 bases, with 16 bases spanning the gap. The CDR3 coding sequence is TGTGCCAGCAGGTTAACCAACGGGGACACGCAGTATTTT. This sequence encodes CASRLTNGDTQYF.

The table lists this clone with a few counts. This chain links TRBV9 with TRBJ1-3; possibly TRBD1 for D (5 bases). The V and J ends lost 4 bases and 0 bases respectively, with 14 bases between them. This CDR3 has 16 amino acids. Germline CDR1 and CDR2: SGDLS and YYNGEE. The chain's CDR3 is CASSLTGTSSGNTIYF. The CDR3, as DNA: TGTGCCAGCAGCCTGACCGGGACCTCCTCTGGAAACACCATATATTTT.

The rearrangement uses TRBV28 and TRBJ1-2; the D gene is possibly TRBD1 (6 bases). CDR3 length: 18 residues. Trimming removed 6 bases from V and 0 bases from J, with 23 bases in between. Germline CDR1 is MDHEN and CDR2 is SYDVKM. CDR3 nucleotide sequence: TGTGCCAGCAGCCCGGGACACTGGCTACTGGGAGCTAACTATGGCTACACCTTC. Encoded protein: CASSPGHWLLGANYGYTF.

This clone was observed a handful of times. The chain employs TRBV10-3 and TRBJ2-7; 10 positions match TRBD2. CDR1 is ENHRY and CDR2 is SYGVKD in the germline V gene. V trimming: 5 bases; J trimming: 5 bases; junction bases outside the gene matches: 15. CDR3 length: 17 amino acids. CDR3 loop: CAISTSSSGRSSHEQYF. The CDR3 DNA reads TGTGCCATCAGTACTTCTTCTAGCGGGAGAAGTTCCCACGAGCAGTACTTC.

This clone has a handful of counts. The chain recombines TRBV5-1 with TRBJ2-1; tentatively, D is TRBD1 or TRBD2 (5 bases each). The V gene's germline CDR1 is SGHRS and CDR2 YFSETQ. V was trimmed by 0 bases and J by 6 bases, leaving 7 bases between them. This CDR3 has 13 residues. The CDR3 DNA is TGCGCCAGCAGCTTGGCCGGGACCAATGAGCAGTTCTTC. It is translated as CASSLAGTNEQFF.

The chain is built from TRBV7-6 and TRBJ2-5, with 8 bases aligning to TRBD2. Germline V gene lookup returns CDR1 SGHVS and CDR2 FNYEAQ. CDR3 length: 16 residues. V gave up 5 bases and J gave up 0 bases; unmatched junction bases: 8. CDR3 loop: CASSLEVAGYQETQYF. DNA of the CDR3: TGTGCCAGCAGCCTAGAAGTAGCGGGGTACCAAGAGACCCAGTACTTC.

The chain uses TRBV18 and TRBJ2-7, with D perhaps given as TRBD1 or TRBD2 (5 bases each). Germline values: CDR1 KGHSH, CDR2 LQKENI. The CDR3 has 16 amino acids. V dropped 4 bases and J dropped 2 bases, with 18 bases sitting between them. The chain's CDR3 is CASSLPQGRLTYEQYF. CDR3 nucleotides: TGTGCCAGCTCACTACCGCAGGGACGGTTAACCTACGAGCAGTACTTC. The full variable domain, completed using reference TRBV18 and TRBJ2-7, is NAGVMQNPRHLVRRRGQEARLRCSPMKGHSHVYWYRQLPEEGLKFMVYLQKENIIDESGMPKERFSAEFPKEGPSILRIQQVVRGDSAAYFCASSLPQGRLTYEQYFGPGTRLTVT.

This clone turned up a few times. CDR3 DNA: TGTGCCAGCAGTTTATGGGGGGGCCACACAGATACGCAGTATTTT. Protein product: CASSLWGGHTDTQYF. The rearrangement joins TRBV27 to TRBJ2-3, with D tentatively TRBD2 (7 bases). V dropped 1 base and J dropped 2 bases, with 10 bases sitting between them. The CDR3 runs to 15 residues. The germline V gene has CDR1 MNHEY and CDR2 SMNVEV (reference sequence).

The chain links TRBV6-5 to TRBJ1-4; D possibly corresponds to TRBD1 (5 bases). The CDR3 covers 15 residues. V was trimmed by 0 bases and J by 6 bases, leaving 11 bases between them. Germline V gene data show CDR1 as MNHEY and CDR2 as SVGAGI. CDR3: CASSYSGPRDEKLFF. The CDR3 DNA sequence: TGTGCCAGCAGTTACTCGGGGCCCCGAGATGAAAAACTGTTTTTT.

This sequence joins TRBV11-2 and TRBJ1-4; D gene ambiguous. Per the germline V gene, CDR1 is SGHAT and CDR2 is FQNNGV. The CDR3 spans 16 residues. The germline V and J ends were trimmed by 3 bases and 0 bases, with 11 bases remaining between them. The CDR3 loop reads CASSFNYNPTNEKLFF. The CDR3 DNA sequence: TGTGCCAGCAGCTTTAATTATAACCCAACTAATGAAAAACTGTTTTTT.

The CDR3 reads CASSLVLAAATDTQYF. The CDR3 DNA sequence: TGCGCCAGCAGCTTGGTACTAGCGGCAGCCACAGATACGCAGTATTTT. The V call is TRBV5-1, the J call TRBJ2-3; TRBD2 matches 8 bases. The CDR3 runs 16 residues. Per germline, CDR1 SGHRS and CDR2 YFSETQ. Germline trimming cut 0 bases from V and 2 bases from J; bases unmatched to any gene: 5.

This clone was picked up a small number of times. The V call is TRBV9, the J call TRBJ2-1, with TRBD2 matching 11 bases. CDR3 length: 21 residues. Germline trimming cut 0 bases from V and 3 bases from J; bases unmatched to any gene: 17. Germline values: CDR1 SGDLS, CDR2 YYNGEE. As DNA, the CDR3 is TGTGCCAGCAGCGTAGAGCCCAGATTAGCGGGAGGGCGCGGCTACTACAATGAGCAGTTCTTC. Amino acids: CASSVEPRLAGGRGYYNEQFF.

This chain connects TRBV6-1 to TRBJ2-5, with D hard to call. The DNA end is more similar to TRBJ2-7, so the J call may be wrong. Germline values: CDR1 MNHNS, CDR2 SASEGT. This CDR3 region has 12 residues. DNA for the CDR3: TGTGCCAGCAAATCGAGCTCCTACGAGCAGTACTTC. This sequence encodes CASKSSSYEQYF.

This chain connects TRBV19 to TRBJ1-5; 8 positions agree with TRBD1. Germline CDR1 LNHDA, CDR2 SQIVND (reference sequence). V lost 6 bases and J lost 10; bases outside the gene matches: 8. The CDR3 consists of 13 residues. The CDR3 sequence: CASRTDRGTPQHF. The CDR3 nucleotides are TGTGCCAGTAGGACCGACAGGGGAACCCCCCAGCATTTT. Drawing the rest from reference TRBV19 and TRBJ1-5, the complete variable domain is DGGITQSPKYLFRKEGQNVTLSCEQNLNHDAMYWYRQDPGQGLRLIYYSQIVNDFQKGDIAEGYSVSREKKESFPLTVTSAQKNPTAFYLCASRTDRGTPQHFGDGTRLSIL.

The V call is TRBV9, the J call TRBJ2-5, with TRBD2 identical over 11 bases. The J segment lost 2 bases and the V segment lost 0 bases, leaving 6 bases of the junction unmatched. Germline assignment: CDR1 SGDLS and CDR2 YYNGEE. This CDR3 comprises 17 residues. Here the CDR3 DNA reads TGTGCCAGCAGCGTAGGGGCTAGCGGGGGGATACAAGAGACCCAGTACTTC. Residues: CASSVGASGGIQETQYF.

This sequence joins TRBV25-1 and TRBJ1-1, with no clear D. The CDR3 has 13 residues. V shed 7 bases and J shed 4 bases, with 13 bases lying between them. CDR1 and CDR2 from the germline V gene are MGHDK and SYGVNS. CDR3 nucleotides: TGTGCCAGCACCCAAGGAGGGCCCACTGAAGCTTTCTTT. Amino acids: CASTQGGPTEAFF.

The chain employs TRBV5-6 and TRBJ1-2; TRBD1 matches 9 bases. Germline CDR1 is SGHDT and CDR2 is YYEEEE. This CDR3 is 14 amino acids long. The V gene end was trimmed by 5 bases and the J gene end by 2 bases; junction bases not matched to a gene: 4. CDR3 coding DNA: TGTGCCAGCAGGGGACAGGGACAGAACTATGGCTACACCTTC. Translating it yields CASRGQGQNYGYTF.

This chain connects TRBV9 to TRBJ2-3; 15 bases map to TRBD2. V lost 0 bases and J lost 2; bases outside the gene matches: 7. The CDR3 runs 19 residues. CDR1 and CDR2 (germline): SGDLS, YYNGEE. CDR3 DNA: TGTGCCAGCAGCGTAGCAAGGGGACTAGCGGGGGGCCCCACAGATACGCAGTATTTT. Translated, it gives CASSVARGLAGGPTDTQYF.

This chain links TRBV28 with TRBJ1-5; D is unclear. The V gene's germline CDR1 is MDHEN and CDR2 SYDVKM. The ends were cut back, 5 bases at V and 5 bases at J, with 7 bases in the middle. The CDR3 contains 12 residues. CDR3 in amino acids: CASSMRDQPQHF. CDR3 nucleotides: TGTGCCAGCAGTATGCGGGATCAGCCCCAGCATTTT.

The chain has TRBV27 and TRBJ1-2; D call uncertain. V was pared by 2 bases and J by 1 base, with 11 bases between. The CDR3 is 15 amino acids. Germline lookup yields CDR1 MNHEY and CDR2 SMNVEV (reference sequence). In DNA, the CDR3 is TGTGCCAGCAGTTTAGGGTTCTCCCTTAACTATGGCTACACCTTC. This sequence encodes CASSLGFSLNYGYTF.

The chain uses TRBV6-5 and TRBJ2-3, with D perhaps being TRBD1 or TRBD2 (5 bases each). Deletions cut 5 bases from V and 9 bases from J, with 15 bases between. Germline V gives CDR1 MNHEY, CDR2 SVGAGI. The CDR3 consists of 13 residues. CDR3 DNA: TGTGCCAGCAGTGACTTGGAGTGGGGGACGCAGTATTTT. Its translation: CASSDLEWGTQYF.

The chain uses TRBV7-2 and TRBJ2-3; D gene unclear. This CDR3 spans 14 amino acids. V was cut by 0 bases and J by 2 bases, with 6 bases left in between. Germline V gene lookup returns CDR1 SGHTA and CDR2 FQGNSA. Here the CDR3 reads CASSLAVLTDTQYF. For the CDR3, the DNA is TGTGCCAGCAGCTTAGCTGTCCTCACAGATACGCAGTATTTT.

This clone was seen a few times. The rearrangement joins TRBV6-1 to TRBJ2-7; D unresolved. The CDR3 consists of 15 residues. The V gene's germline CDR1 is MNHNS and CDR2 SASEGT. The V gene lost 3 bases and the J gene lost 2 bases, with 14 bases spanning the gap. The DNA for the CDR3 is TGTGCCAGCAGTGATTTTTGGGCCGGAGCCTACGAGCAGTACTTC. Translated, it gives CASSDFWAGAYEQYF.